The present TCR beta chain was sequenced within a study of identical twins. Study-level results: Within twin pairs, the out-of-frame alpha sequences they shared showed excess low generation probability.

cDNA carried unique molecular identifiers, and a universal primer site was added by template switching. TCRdb analysed the 5' RACE reads with MiXCR anew, one entry per CDR3 protein. Of under 900,000 distinct CDR3 sequences listed, about 18% are singletons. This clonotype came up a few times. Its target is unknown. This CDR3 has 15 residues. V was pared by 5 bases and J by 0 bases, with 4 bases of the junction left unmatched. Germline V gene lookup returns CDR1 SGHVS and CDR2 FNYEAQ. The same data also contributed to another study, on T cells expressing NK-cell markers. Per that study: These clonotypes also led the CD3+CD56-NKG2C+ fraction in a handful of donors.

The rearrangement joins TRBV7-6 to TRBJ2-1; TRBD2 agrees at 7 bases. The TCR was taken from a woman in her late teens or twenties in good health. The source material was PBMCs. The CDR3 is CASSTGTTSYNEQFF. In nucleotides, the CDR3 is TGTGCCAGCAGCACCGGGACTACCTCCTACAATGAGCAGTTCTTC.